This TCR beta chain was identified in a study of T cell responses to AZD1222 COVID-19 vaccine. Study-level findings and limits: Compared with day 0, the breadth and depth of the Spike-specific TCR repertoire rose significantly after two doses of AZD1222. Unmutated variant regions are reportedly the target of nearly half of TCRs that are spike-specific. White British ancestry dominated among donors, who included more females, and clonal diversity was possibly underestimated. Sampled repertoires all dated from after the peak T cell response.

The CDR3 has 14 residues. The V gene's germline CDR1 is KGHSH and CDR2 LQKENI. V was shortened by 2 bases and J by 2 bases, with 7 bases between the two germline ends. Comment on this clone: What it binds is not known.

The data were produced by immunoSEQ multiplex PCR, yet TCRdb's version contains in-frame clones alone and is incomplete. The sample includes roughly 180,000 clones, 90% of them seen just once. The source was peripheral blood, collected on day 0 of AZD1222 vaccination. This TCR derives from an adult in good health. J is TRBJ1-3 and V is TRBV18, with no clear D. In DNA, the CDR3 is TGTGCCAGCTCACCAGCGGACCCTGGAAACACCATATATTTT. Its protein is CASSPADPGNTIYF.